This TCR beta chain was observed in a study of liver allograft versus peripheral blood T cells. Study information: Transplanted-liver T cell receptor repertoires were compared with recipients' peripheral blood repertoires. Study-wide findings and caveats: Repertoires of T cell receptors in liver allografts reportedly differed from peripheral blood repertoires.

By sample fraction, this clonotype is medium-sized. What it binds is unknown. TCRdb reanalysed the reads using MiXCR and keeps one entry per CDR3 protein. The table lists about 8,300 distinct CDR3 sequences, over 15% of them singletons. The trim removed 6 bases at V and 4 bases at J, leaving 5 bases unmatched. The length of the CDR3 is 13 residues. CDR1 is SQVTM, CDR2 ANQGSEA, per germline. The clonotype comes from a human patient who had a liver transplant. A share of the T cells may be of graft donor origin. The J gene is TRBJ2-7, the V gene TRBV29-1; 11 nucleotides match TRBD1. CDR3 DNA sequence: TGCAGCGTCAAGGGGGACAGGGGGTACGAGCAGTACTTC. Encoded protein: CSVKGDRGYEQYF.